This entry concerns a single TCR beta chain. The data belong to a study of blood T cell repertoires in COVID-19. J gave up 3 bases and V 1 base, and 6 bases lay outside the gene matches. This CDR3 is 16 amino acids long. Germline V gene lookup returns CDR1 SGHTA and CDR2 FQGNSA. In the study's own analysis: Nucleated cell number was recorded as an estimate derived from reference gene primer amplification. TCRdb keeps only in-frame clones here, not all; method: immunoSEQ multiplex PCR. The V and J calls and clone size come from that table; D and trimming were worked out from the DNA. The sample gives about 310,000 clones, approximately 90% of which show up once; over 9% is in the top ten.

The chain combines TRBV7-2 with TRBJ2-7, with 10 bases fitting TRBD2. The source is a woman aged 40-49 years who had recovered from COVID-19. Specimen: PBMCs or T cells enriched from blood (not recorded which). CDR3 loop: CASSLVRASGSYEQYF. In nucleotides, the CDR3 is TGTGCCAGCAGCTTAGTTCGGGCTAGCGGGAGCTACGAGCAGTACTTC.